A selection of T cell receptor beta chains follows, all from one sample in a study of blood T cell repertoires in COVID-19. The protocol was immunoSEQ multiplex PCR, while the TCRdb copy is restricted to in-frame clones and leaves out a portion. The table records more than 100,000 clones, about 79% of them present only once. Sequencing used peripheral blood. The receptors were sampled from an elderly woman with acute or convalescent COVID-19. CDR3s include the opening cysteine and the closing phenylalanine or tryptophan. D genes are given only for firm matches. Clone size is stated in some rows and not others, as once, few, many or a class when expanded.

15,few,TRBJ2-2,TRBV7-2,.,CASSLGGANTGELFF,TGTGCCAGCAGCTTAGGCGGGGCGAACACCGGGGAGCTGTTTTTT
14,.,TRBJ1-1,TRBV27,.,CASSLIGASTEAFF,TGTGCCAGCAGTTTAATAGGGGCGAGCACTGAAGCTTTCTTT
17,.,TRBJ1-5,TRBV6-4,TRBD1,CASSDPTGGGSNQPQHF,TGTGCCAGCAGTGACCCTACAGGGGGCGGTAGCAATCAGCCCCAGCATTTT
14,.,TRBJ2-1,TRBV24-1,TRBD2,CATSDYGLVNEQFF,TGTGCCACCAGTGATTACGGACTAGTCAATGAGCAGTTCTTC
14,.,TRBJ1-5,TRBV28,.,CASRGGGSNQPQHF,TGTGCCAGCAGAGGCGGGGGAAGCAATCAGCCCCAGCATTTT
14,few,TRBJ2-3,TRBV15,.,CATSMLTNTDTQYF,TGTGCCACCAGCATGCTTACTAACACAGATACGCAGTATTTT
14,.,TRBJ2-7,TRBV10-2,TRBD1,CASSGGQGGYEQYF,TGCGCCAGCAGTGGGGGACAGGGAGGCTACGAGCAGTACTTC
12,once,TRBJ2-5,TRBV10-1,.,CASSPGPGTQYF,TGCGCCAGCTCTCCGGGTCCGGGGACCCAGTACTTC
16,few,TRBJ2-4,TRBV5-1,.,CASSLAGGPWENIQYF,TGCGCCAGCAGCTTGGCCGGCGGCCCATGGGAAAACATTCAGTACTTC
13,.,TRBJ1-1,TRBV28,.,CASSSIGGGEAFF,TGTGCCAGCAGTTCTATCGGTGGAGGCGAAGCTTTCTTT
14,.,TRBJ2-1,TRBV19,TRBD2,CASAGGGGYNEQFF,TGTGCCAGTGCCGGTGGCGGGGGCTACAATGAGCAGTTCTTC
17,.,TRBJ2-1,TRBV5-1,TRBD2,CASSLSERGPSYNEQFF,TGCGCCAGCAGCTTATCGGAGCGGGGACCCTCCTACAATGAGCAGTTCTTC
15,few,TRBJ2-7,TRBV7-2,TRBD1,CASSLEGQVSYEQYF,TGTGCCAGCAGCTTAGAAGGACAGGTTTCCTACGAGCAGTACTTC
11,.,TRBJ2-3,TRBV6-5,.,CASKLASTQYF,TGTGCCAGCAAGCTAGCAAGTACGCAGTATTTT
18,.,TRBJ2-6,TRBV9,TRBD2,CASSLRTSGGAGANVLTF,TGTGCCAGCAGCCTAAGGACTAGCGGGGGGGCTGGGGCCAACGTCCTGACTTTC
14,once,TRBJ1-1,TRBV18,.,CASSPSPGDTEAFF,TGTGCCAGCTCACCAAGTCCAGGGGACACTGAAGCTTTCTTT
14,.,TRBJ1-2,TRBV28,TRBD1,CASSPGTGNYGYTF,TGTGCCAGCAGCCCTGGGACAGGCAACTATGGCTACACCTTC
16,.,TRBJ1-1,TRBV4-2,.,CASSQDIESMNTEAFF,TGTGCCAGCAGCCAAGATATTGAGAGCATGAACACTGAAGCTTTCTTT
13,.,TRBJ1-5,TRBV9,.,CASSTSPNQPQHF,TGTGCCAGCAGCACCAGTCCCAATCAGCCCCAGCATTTT
14,.,TRBJ1-5,TRBV5-1,.,CASSPSVEVQPQHF,TGCGCCAGCAGCCCCTCGGTGGAGGTACAGCCCCAGCATTTT
17,.,TRBJ2-1,TRBV30,TRBD2,CAWSVRLAGETYNEQFF,TGTGCCTGGAGTGTACGTCTAGCGGGGGAGACTTACAATGAGCAGTTCTTC
16,.,TRBJ1-4,TRBV7-8,.,CASSSLRRATNEKLFF,TGTGCCAGCAGCAGCCTTAGACGGGCAACTAATGAAAAACTGTTTTTT
14,.,TRBJ1-5,TRBV2,TRBD1,CASSGQGLNQPQHF,TGTGCCAGCAGCGGACAGGGACTCAATCAGCCCCAGCATTTT
13,.,TRBJ1-2,TRBV7-2,TRBD1,CASSDRQGYGYTF,TGTGCCAGCAGCGACAGACAGGGCTATGGCTACACCTTC
13,.,TRBJ2-3,TRBV24-1,.,CATSETGLDTQYF,TGTGCCACCAGTGAAACAGGGTTAGATACGCAGTATTTT
15,.,TRBJ1-1,TRBV28,.,CASSLPGQGRTEAFF,TGTGCCAGCAGTTTGCCCGGGCAGGGGCGGACTGAAGCTTTCTTT
16,.,TRBJ1-4,TRBV6-1,TRBD1,CASSDHSGTGFEKLFF,TGTGCCAGCAGTGACCATTCCGGGACAGGGTTTGAAAAACTGTTTTTT
15,.,TRBJ2-1,TRBV19,.,CASSKGQNRWNEQFF,TGTGCCAGTAGTAAGGGGCAGAACAGATGGAATGAGCAGTTCTTC
12,.,TRBJ1-2,TRBV12-3/TRBV12-4,.,CASSFRDYGYTF,TGTGCCAGCAGTTTCCGGGACTATGGCTACACCTTC